The 23 T cell receptor beta chains below all came from one sample that was sequenced in a study of blood T cells in healthy people across ages. Primed by a sample-barcoded 5' primer and a J-beta primer mix, a second PCR proceeded for about 7 to 11 cycles. Via MiXCR, TCRdb re-called the 5' RACE reads, giving one row per CDR3 protein. Of 1.5 million to 2 million distinct CDR3 sequences detected, about 39% appear once; the ten largest clones hold 23%. Sequenced sample: blood. These receptors were obtained from a human donor in good health.

The chain carries TRBV6-1 and TRBJ2-7; 8 nucleotides agree with TRBD1. With 6 bases clipped from V and 2 bases from J, the junction kept 18 bases outside the gene matches. This CDR3 spans 18 amino acids. From germline, CDR1 is MNHNS and CDR2 SASEGT. In nucleotides, the CDR3 is TGTGCCAGCAGCCCCCCAGGGGGCGGAATCCGGGGGCCCTACGAGCAGTACTTC. Translating it yields CASSPPGGGIRGPYEQYF.

In this sample, this clonotype turned up a few times. The CDR3 protein is CSGSWSRTDTQYF. CDR3 DNA sequence: TGCAGTGGGTCGTGGTCTCGCACAGATACGCAGTATTTT. The chain is built from TRBV20-1 and TRBJ2-3, with D unresolved. Germline-derived CDR1 and CDR2 are DFQATT and SNEGSKA (reference sequence). Trimming took off 7 bases at V and 1 base at J, with 12 bases between the two ends. The length of the CDR3 is 13 residues.

Concerning this clonotype: The junction shows a germline mismatch at one end, possibly a read error. The gene calls are TRBV7-3 and TRBJ2-6; D may match TRBD1 or TRBD2 (5 bases each). The CDR3 spans 16 residues. CDR1 and CDR2 from the germline V gene are SGHTA and FQGTGA. DNA of the CDR3: TGTGTCAGCAGCTTATCTGGGACCTCTGGGGCCAACGTCCTGACTTTC. Residues: CVSSLSGTSGANVLTF.

The chain joins TRBV4-3 to TRBJ2-7; the D gene is possibly TRBD2 (6 bases). CDR3 size: 13 residues. In germline, CDR1 is LGHNA, CDR2 YSLEER. Trimming took off 0 bases at V and 12 bases at J, with 15 bases between the two ends. CDR3 nucleotide sequence: TGCGCCAGCAGCCAAGATAGGACTACGGGGTTGTACTTC. The encoded protein is CASSQDRTTGLYF.

This sequence joins TRBV29-1 and TRBJ1-2; possible D gene TRBD1, 5 bases. The CDR3 has 17 residues. The germline gives CDR1 SQVTM, CDR2 ANQGSEA. Trimming removed 2 bases at V and 7 bases at J, with 26 bases between. For the CDR3, the DNA is TGCAGCGTTGAATCCCTTCTCGAGGGACCGTTTATAAGTGGCTACACCTTC. Amino acids: CSVESLLEGPFISGYTF.

This clonotype came up a few times. One junction end disagrees with the germline gene, perhaps due to a read error. The chain combines TRBV18 with TRBJ2-1; D is unclear. The CDR3 contains 12 residues. CDR1 KGHSH and CDR2 LQKENI come from the germline V gene. The CDR3 DNA reads TGTGCCAGCTCATCACCACTCAATGAGCAGTTCTTC. Residues: CASSSPLNEQFF.

In DNA form, the CDR3 reads TGTGCCAGCAGTGAAGGTCAGGCCTACAATGAGCAGTACTTC. This sequence encodes CASSEGQAYNEQYF. J is TRBJ2-1 and V is TRBV2; no clear D gene. The J call may be in error: the DNA end matches TRBJ2-7 better. Germline CDR1 and CDR2: SNHLY and FYNNEI. The CDR3 is 14 residues long.

This clonotype was seen just once. V is TRBV12-3 or TRBV12-4 and J is TRBJ1-1; D unclear. V lost 10 bases to trimming and J lost 1 base, with 10 bases between them. The CDR3 length is 12 residues. CDR3: CATSSGNTEAFF. The CDR3, as DNA: TGTGCCACCTCTAGCGGGAACACTGAAGCTTTCTTT.

The V gene is TRBV7-9, the J gene TRBJ2-5; D is tentatively TRBD1 or TRBD2 (5 bases each). The V and J ends lost 2 bases and 1 base respectively, with 14 bases between them. Germline assignment: CDR1 SEHNR and CDR2 FQNEAQ (reference sequence). The CDR3 is 16 residues long. CDR3 DNA sequence: TGTGCCAGCAGCTTAAGTGAATCGGGGCCCCAAGAGACCCAGTACTTC. It specifies CASSLSESGPQETQYF.

Notes on this clonotype: This clone may be a read error of a much larger clone one base away. The chain employs TRBV5-6 and TRBJ1-5; a possible D gene is TRBD1 (5 bases). CDR1 SGHDT and CDR2 YYEEEE come from the germline V gene. The CDR3 spans 14 residues. The CDR3 here is CASTVRQSNQPQQF. The CDR3, as DNA: TGTGCCAGCACCGTTCGACAGTCCAATCAGCCCCAGCAATTT.

This clonotype was detected a few times. V gene TRBV2 combines with J gene TRBJ2-5; 11 bases map to TRBD1. With the DNA end fitting TRBJ2-7 better, the J assignment may be wrong. The CDR3 sequence is 15 residues long. Germline V lookup: CDR1 SNHLY, CDR2 FYNNEI. The CDR3 DNA sequence: TGTGCCAGCACCGAACGGGACAGGGGGAACGGCGAGCAGTACTTC. It yields the protein CASTERDRGNGEQYF.

This chain joins TRBV7-2 and TRBJ2-7, with 7 nucleotides matching TRBD2. Germline trimming cut 0 bases from V and 3 bases from J; bases unmatched to any gene: 14. Germline V lookup: CDR1 SGHTA, CDR2 FQGNSA. CDR3 size: 18 residues. In DNA, the CDR3 is TGTGCCAGCAGCTTAGCGTTTGGGGGGGGAGTTATGCTCTACGAGCAGTACTTC. It yields the protein CASSLAFGGGVMLYEQYF.

The J gene is TRBJ2-1, the V gene TRBV2; weak D call: TRBD1 (5 bases). V lost 6 bases and J 4 bases, leaving 13 bases between the germline ends. This CDR3 is built from 14 residues. Per the germline V gene, CDR1 is SNHLY and CDR2 is FYNNEI. The DNA of the CDR3 is TGTGCCAGCAGCAGGGCACAACGATACAATGAGCAGTTCTTC. This gives the protein CASSRAQRYNEQFF.

This chain links TRBV10-3 with TRBJ2-3; tentatively, D is TRBD1 or TRBD2 (5 bases each). V lost 5 bases and J 1 base, leaving 19 bases between the germline ends. From germline, CDR1 is ENHRY and CDR2 SYGVKD. The CDR3 contains 17 residues. The CDR3 sequence is CAISKSRGAERTDTQYF. For the CDR3, the DNA is TGTGCCATCAGTAAATCGAGAGGGGCGGAACGCACAGATACGCAGTATTTT.

The V and J genes are TRBV29-1 and TRBJ1-2; a possible D gene is TRBD1 (6 bases). The CDR3 covers 13 residues. Germline assignment: CDR1 SQVTM and CDR2 ANQGSEA. The V end lost 4 bases, the J end lost 5 bases, and 14 bases lay between the germline ends. In DNA, the CDR3 is TGCAGCGTTGGGGGACAAGATAGGTATGGCTACACCTTC. Its protein is CSVGGQDRYGYTF.

V usage is TRBV6-5 and J usage is TRBJ1-2; the D gene is possibly TRBD1 (6 bases). CDR3 size: 15 residues. The V gene lost 0 bases and the J gene lost 7 bases, with 15 bases spanning the gap. CDR1 MNHEY and CDR2 SVGAGI come from the germline V gene. The DNA of the CDR3 is TGTGCCAGCAGTTACTCTCGATTAGGGGGGGGTGGCTACACCTTC. This translates into CASSYSRLGGGGYTF.

The chain joins TRBV2 to TRBJ1-2, with a tentative D call TRBD1 (6 bases). The CDR3 contains 11 residues. CDR1 SNHLY and CDR2 FYNNEI come from the germline V gene. Trimming removed 10 bases at V and 6 bases at J, with 12 bases between. The CDR3: CATSGEDGYTF. The CDR3 DNA sequence: TGTGCCACCTCAGGGGAAGATGGCTACACCTTC.

The chain couples TRBV4-1 to TRBJ2-3, with 8 bases lining up with TRBD1. J was trimmed by 8 bases and V by 1 base; bases with no gene match: 5. The CDR3 runs to 14 residues. CDR1 and CDR2 (germline): MGHRA, YSYEKL. The CDR3 DNA is TGCGCCAGCAGCCAAGCAGGGGGCCGACGTACGCAGTATTTT. Protein sequence: CASSQAGGRRTQYF.

This rearrangement joins TRBV6-2 or TRBV6-3 to TRBJ2-6; D is unclear. CDR1 and CDR2 from the germline V gene are MNHEY and SVGEGT. CDR3 length: 16 amino acids. The V end lost 5 bases, the J end lost 0 bases, and 11 bases lay between the germline ends. As DNA, the CDR3 is TGTGCCAGCAGTGTCCCACGGGCCTCTGGGGCCAACGTCCTGACTTTC. This encodes CASSVPRASGANVLTF.

This clonotype was seen only a few times. The chain links TRBV12-3 or TRBV12-4 to TRBJ1-3; weak D call: TRBD1 (6 bases). Deletions cut 3 bases from V and 4 bases from J, with 10 bases between. The CDR3 has 14 amino acids. The CDR3 nucleotides read TGTGCCAGCAGTTTTGGGACACCCGGAAACACCATATATTTT. It codes for CASSFGTPGNTIYF.

V is TRBV28 and J is TRBJ2-7, with 7 bases that match TRBD2. The CDR3 totals 17 residues. The germline CDR1 and CDR2 sequences are MDHEN and SYDVKM. Unmatched junction bases numbered 16, after V lost 5 bases and J lost 3 bases. The DNA for the CDR3 is TGTGCCAGCAGTCCCTCTACACCCGGACTAGTCGACTACGAGCAGTACTTC. It yields the protein CASSPSTPGLVDYEQYF. Full variable domain (outside the CDR3, taken from reference TRBV28 and TRBJ2-7): DVKVTQSSRYLVKRTGEKVFLECVQDMDHENMFWYRQDPGLGLRLIYFSYDVKMKEKGDIPEGYSVSREKKERFSLILESASTNQTSMYLCASSPSTPGLVDYEQYFGPGTRLTVT.

V and J are TRBV30 and TRBJ1-1; D not certain. Germline-derived CDR1 and CDR2 are GTSNPN and SVGIG (reference sequence). V lost 3 bases, J lost 1 base, and 9 bases lay in between. CDR3 length: 13 residues. CDR3 sequence (DNA): TGTGCCTGGAGGGTTCAACAGAACACTGAAGCTTTCTTT. This sequence encodes CAWRVQQNTEAFF.

The V call is TRBV20-1, the J call TRBJ1-4; tentative D call: TRBD1 (5 bases). V dropped 6 bases and J dropped 15 bases, with 14 bases sitting between them. Germline assignment: CDR1 DFQATT and CDR2 SNEGSKA (reference sequence). CDR3 length equals 10 residues. The CDR3 spells CSAGDSSVFF. CDR3 coding DNA: TGCAGTGCGGGAGACAGCAGCGTGTTTTTT.